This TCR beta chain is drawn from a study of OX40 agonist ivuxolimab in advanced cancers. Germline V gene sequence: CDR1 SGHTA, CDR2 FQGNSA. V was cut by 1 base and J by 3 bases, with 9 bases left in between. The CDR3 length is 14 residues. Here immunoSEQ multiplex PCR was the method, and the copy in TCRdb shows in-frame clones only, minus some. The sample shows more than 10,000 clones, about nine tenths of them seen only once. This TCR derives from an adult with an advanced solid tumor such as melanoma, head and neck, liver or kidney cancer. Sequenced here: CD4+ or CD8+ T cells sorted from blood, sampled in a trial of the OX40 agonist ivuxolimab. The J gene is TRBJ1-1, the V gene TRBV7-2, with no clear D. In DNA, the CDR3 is TGTGCCAGCAGCTTAGGGTTACCGCACACTGAAGCTTTCTTT. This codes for CASSLGLPHTEAFF.